A few counts support the clone carrying this T cell receptor beta chain. Its target is not known. A quantitative 5'-RACE method, one with molecular barcodes, was used to make TCR beta libraries. Using its own MiXCR run on the 5' RACE reads, TCRdb lists one record per CDR3 protein. The sample has 450,000 to 550,000 distinct CDR3 sequences, less than 6% seen once; the top ten hold 3% to 4%. The sample comes from a study of CD8 T cells in ankylosing spondylitis. V lost 5 bases and J lost 6; bases outside the gene matches: 7. CDR1 and CDR2 (germline): SEHNR, FQNEAQ (reference sequence). CDR3 length: 13 amino acids. Study-level points and caveats: Reports say disease-linked clones showed up significantly more in matched ankylosing spondylitis synovial fluid. Clones linked to disease, bearing a CD8+ phenotype, were relatively rare in peripheral blood. The study identified a TCR beta motif of roughly eight highly homologous variants that appeared characteristic of ankylosing spondylitis blood. Certain motif variants had earlier been reported in reactive arthritis synovial fluid and blood.

The chain carries TRBV7-9 and TRBJ2-7; 7 positions match TRBD1. Sample: blood, either unsorted or a sorted T cell fraction (not recorded which). The source of this sequence is a male donor with ankylosing spondylitis. The CDR3 DNA reads as TGTGCCAGCAGCAAGGACAGGATAGGCGAGCAGTACTTC. It yields the protein CASSKDRIGEQYF.